The 8 T cell receptor beta chains listed next were all sequenced from one sample in a study of T cells in Graves' hyperthyroidism and ophthalmopathy. Amplification yielded TCR beta CDR3 regions, with RNA transcripts as the source. TCR CDR3 regions were first amplified by RT-PCR with HTBI primers. TCRdb processed the multiplex PCR reads anew with MiXCR; each CDR3 protein has one entry. The sample has some 400,000 distinct CDR3 sequences, around 14% seen once. Material for sequencing was blood. The receptors originated from a woman aged 55-69 years with Graves' hyperthyroidism.

This clonotype showed up just a few times. V is TRBV19 and J is TRBJ2-7; tentative D call: TRBD1 (6 bases). Germline CDR1 LNHDA, CDR2 SQIVND (reference sequence). Trimming stripped 8 bases from V and 7 bases from J, with 21 bases between. The CDR3 sequence is 14 residues long. CDR3 residues: CASDPGKGHVEQYF. The CDR3, as DNA: TGTGCCAGTGATCCGGGAAAGGGACATGTGGAGCAGTACTTC.

This clonotype was detected ten times or more. This chain links TRBV2 with TRBJ2-1; 10 nucleotides line up with TRBD2. The CDR3 loop spans 13 amino acids. CDR1 SNHLY and CDR2 FYNNEI come from the germline V gene. The V and J ends lost 4 bases and 6 bases, in that order; junction bases with no gene match: 0. In DNA, the CDR3 is TGTGCCAGCAGTGGACTAGCGGGCAATGAGCAGTTCTTC. Translated, it gives CASSGLAGNEQFF.

This clonotype was recorded at least ten times. The chain has TRBV30 and TRBJ2-5; a possible D gene is TRBD1 (5 bases). Per the germline V gene, CDR1 is GTSNPN and CDR2 is SVGIG (reference sequence). V was clipped by 1 base and J by 1 base, with 10 bases between them. This CDR3 is built from 14 residues. This CDR3 is CAWSARQTQETQYF. CDR3 bases: TGTGCCTGGAGTGCCCGACAGACCCAAGAGACCCAGTACTTC.

In this sample, this clonotype turned up many times. This chain uses TRBV20-1 with TRBJ2-5, with TRBD1 matching 8 bases. The ends lost 3 bases at V and 2 bases at J; junction bases unmatched: 5. This CDR3 comprises 14 residues. From germline, CDR1 is DFQATT and CDR2 SNEGSKA (reference sequence). The CDR3: CSASVQGGQETQYF. CDR3 in DNA: TGCAGTGCTAGTGTACAGGGGGGACAAGAGACCCAGTACTTC.

This clonotype has just a few counts. This likely comes from a read error, as the CDR3 has no conserved phenylalanine or tryptophan at its end. The J gene is TRBJ2-7, the V gene TRBV11-2, with a weak D call TRBD2 (6 bases). Germline V CDR1 and CDR2: SGHAT, FQNNGV. The CDR3 sequence is 15 residues long. Trimming left V 0 bases short and J 3 bases short, with 12 bases between. The CDR3 coding sequence is TGTGCCAGCAGCTTAGAGGGGCGGGAAGTCTACGAGCAGTACTCC. As protein: CASSLEGREVYEQYS.

This clonotype was detected ten times or more. The J gene is TRBJ1-1, the V gene TRBV7-2; weak D call: TRBD1 (6 bases). Germline V lookup: CDR1 SGHTA, CDR2 FQGNSA. This CDR3 contains 14 residues. Trimming took off 2 bases at V and 5 bases at J, with 12 bases between the two ends. The CDR3: CASSLHPGQTEAFF. The CDR3 nucleotides are TGTGCCAGCAGCTTACATCCTGGACAGACTGAAGCTTTCTTT.

This clonotype was found many times. This sequence joins TRBV3-1 and TRBJ1-1; TRBD1 might be the D (5 bases). From germline, CDR1 is LGHDT and CDR2 YNNKEL (reference sequence). The CDR3 spans 12 residues. The ends were cut back, 5 bases at V and 5 bases at J, with 9 bases in the middle. CDR3 sequence (DNA): TGTGCCAGCAGCTACGGGGGGACTGAAGCTTTCTTT. It specifies CASSYGGTEAFF.

In its sample, this clonotype was seen many times. J is TRBJ1-1 and V is TRBV10-3; no firm D call. The CDR3 has 15 residues. Germline V gene data show CDR1 as ENHRY and CDR2 as SYGVKD. The ends were cut back, 5 bases at V and 2 bases at J, with 15 bases in the middle. In nucleotides, the CDR3 is TGTGCCATCAGTCGATTACTAGACACCAACACTGAAGCTTTCTTT. Amino acid sequence: CAISRLLDTNTEAFF.